The clone carrying this TCR beta chain occurred a few times. As yet, its antigen is unknown. These data are taken from a study of cytotoxic CD8 clonotypes in ibrutinib-treated CLL. Findings of the study overall: Clonality rose at ibrutinib response and fell back toward baseline at progression. Progressing patients had sampling times that differed from those of sustained-remission patients.

Depth targeted 1 in 200,000 to 1 in 1 million T cells, averaging 10x coverage per clonotype. TCRdb's table, derived via immunoSEQ multiplex PCR, lists solely in-frame clones and lacks some. The sample lists some 300,000 clones, around four fifths seen once, with about 6.7% in the top ten. The CDR3 loop spans 13 amino acids. Per germline, CDR1 LGHNT and CDR2 FRNRAP. Trimming removed 6 bases at V and 8 bases at J, with 16 bases between. The chain carries TRBV12-5 and TRBJ1-1, with D maybe TRBD1 (5 bases). The sequence came from a human donor with chronic lymphocytic leukemia. Sequencing was performed on PBMCs, taken before ibrutinib treatment. For the CDR3, the DNA is TGTGCTAGTGGCCTAGATGGGGGGAGAGAAGCTTTCTTT. This translates into CASGLDGGREAFF.